This TCR beta chain was observed in a study of human thymus T cells. Study findings and constraints: Related research described strongly overlapping thymic repertoires in unrelated people.

Some clones are missing from TCRdb's copy, which holds only in-frame ones; the method was immunoSEQ multiplex PCR. The sample records under 95,000 clones, 85% to 95% being singletons. In corrective heart surgery, resections were taken, and these provided the thymus tissue. In regard to this clone: Its antigen remains unidentified.

Germline V gives CDR1 SGHAT, CDR2 FQNNGV. The CDR3 runs 16 residues. V lost 2 bases and J lost 4, with 16 bases in between. Sequences were obtained from thymus tissue. The source is a girl under three years old with a congenital heart defect but otherwise immunologically healthy. The rearrangement uses TRBV11-2 and TRBJ2-3, with D tentatively TRBD2 (5 bases). As DNA, the CDR3 is TGTGCCAGCAGCTTAACCCCGGGTGGGGAGTCAGATACGCAGTATTTT. Translating it yields CASSLTPGGESDTQYF.